This is a list of T cell receptor beta chains from one sample in a study of regulatory T cells in long-lasting Graves disease. MiXCR, applied by TCRdb to the multiplex PCR reads, yields one record per CDR3 protein. The data show around 480,000 distinct CDR3 sequences, with around 15% seen just once and 9% to 15% held by the top ten. The data were also submitted as part of a second study, on T cells in Graves' hyperthyroidism and ophthalmopathy.

Sequenced material: peripheral blood mononuclear cells (PBMCs), taken at new diagnosis, from a patient treated with antithyroid drugs. The receptors come from a man between 35 and 55 years old with Graves disease. Each CDR3 is given with its conserved first and last residue. D genes are given only for firm matches. The size of a clone is reported for some rows only, either as once, few or many, or as a class for expanded clones.

CDR3nt: TGTGCCAGCAGCTCCGGGACAGGGGGCCGGGAGCAGTACTTC; CDR3aa: CASSSGTGGREQYF; j_gene: TRBJ2-7; d_gene: TRBD1; v_gene: TRBV11-1; abundance: NA
CDR3nt: TGTGCCAGCAGCCAAATAGGGGATAGTGGCTACACCTTC; CDR3aa: CASSQIGDSGYTF; j_gene: TRBJ1-2; d_gene: NA; v_gene: TRBV3-1; abundance: NA
CDR3nt: TGTGCCAGCAGCGTAGTGCAGGGGTTTGCAGATACGCAGTATTTT; CDR3aa: CASSVVQGFADTQYF; j_gene: TRBJ2-3; d_gene: NA; v_gene: TRBV9; abundance: few
CDR3nt: TGCAGTGCTAGAGATGGACTAGCGGGAGGGCAAACGGAAAATGAGCAGTTCTTC; CDR3aa: CSARDGLAGGQTENEQFF; j_gene: TRBJ2-1; d_gene: TRBD2; v_gene: TRBV20-1; abundance: many
CDR3nt: TGTGCCAGCTCCAAAGACAGCGCTTTTTATGGCTACACCTTC; CDR3aa: CASSKDSAFYGYTF; j_gene: TRBJ1-2; d_gene: NA; v_gene: TRBV12-3/TRBV12-4; abundance: many
CDR3nt: TGTGCCAGCAGTTTCACCGGGACCCTTCCGAATCAGCCCCAGCATTTT; CDR3aa: CASSFTGTLPNQPQHF; j_gene: TRBJ1-5; d_gene: NA; v_gene: TRBV6-2/TRBV6-3; abundance: NA
CDR3nt: TGTGCCAGCAGTTTACCCACGGACTATATTAACACTGAAGCTTTCTTT; CDR3aa: CASSLPTDYINTEAFF; j_gene: TRBJ1-1; d_gene: NA; v_gene: TRBV28; abundance: many
CDR3nt: TGTGTCAGCAGCGAATTATACGAGCAGTACTTC; CDR3aa: CVSSELYEQYF; j_gene: TRBJ2-7; d_gene: NA; v_gene: TRBV14; abundance: NA
CDR3nt: TGTGCCAGCAGCCATGTTGGGACTAGCGGGAACAATGAGCAGTTCTTC; CDR3aa: CASSHVGTSGNNEQFF; j_gene: TRBJ2-1; d_gene: TRBD2; v_gene: TRBV4-2; abundance: few
CDR3nt: TGCGCCAGCCAGACCGACAGAAACTACGAGCAGTACTTC; CDR3aa: CASQTDRNYEQYF; j_gene: TRBJ2-7; d_gene: NA; v_gene: TRBV5-1; abundance: many
CDR3nt: TGTGCCAGCAGACAGGGGTTTCAAGAGACCCAGTACTTC; CDR3aa: CASRQGFQETQYF; j_gene: TRBJ2-5; d_gene: TRBD1; v_gene: TRBV6-1; abundance: many
CDR3nt: TGTGCCAGCAGCCAATGGGGGTCGAACACCGGGGAGCTGTTTTTT; CDR3aa: CASSQWGSNTGELFF; j_gene: TRBJ2-2; d_gene: NA; v_gene: TRBV3-1; abundance: NA
CDR3nt: TGCAGTGCTAGAGATCGGGCCCAGCAGTACTTC; CDR3aa: CSARDRAQQYF; j_gene: TRBJ2-7; d_gene: NA; v_gene: TRBV20-1; abundance: many
CDR3nt: TGCAGTGCTAGGTCCTTTCCTGACGGGAGGGAAGCCTACGAGCAGTACTTC; CDR3aa: CSARSFPDGREAYEQYF; j_gene: TRBJ2-7; d_gene: TRBD2; v_gene: TRBV20-1; abundance: NA
CDR3nt: TGTGCCAGTAGTACTCAGGGCGCCAGGAATGAAAAACTGTTTTTT; CDR3aa: CASSTQGARNEKLFF; j_gene: TRBJ1-4; d_gene: NA; v_gene: TRBV19; abundance: NA
CDR3nt: TGTGCCACGGACACAGGGAGCAACTATGGCTACACCTTC; CDR3aa: CATDTGSNYGYTF; j_gene: TRBJ1-2; d_gene: NA; v_gene: TRBV10-3; abundance: NA
CDR3nt: TGCAGTGCTAGAGATCCACAAGTGGGGGCTTTGACCCAGCATTTT; CDR3aa: CSARDPQVGALTQHF; j_gene: TRBJ1-5; d_gene: NA; v_gene: TRBV20-1; abundance: many
CDR3nt: TGCGCCAGCTATATGGGACAGGGTAACGATGAGCAGTTCTTC; CDR3aa: CASYMGQGNDEQFF; j_gene: TRBJ2-1; d_gene: TRBD1; v_gene: TRBV5-1; abundance: few
CDR3nt: TGCAGTGCTAGGCGCGCTAGCTCGGAGACCCAGTACTTC; CDR3aa: CSARRASSETQYF; j_gene: TRBJ2-5; d_gene: NA; v_gene: TRBV20-1; abundance: many
CDR3nt: TGTGCCAGCATTGAGATAAGGAACACTGAAGCTTTCTTT; CDR3aa: CASIEIRNTEAFF; j_gene: TRBJ1-1; d_gene: NA; v_gene: TRBV2; abundance: many
CDR3nt: TGCAGCGGAGGGGGGCCAAACATTCAGTACTTC; CDR3aa: CSGGGPNIQYF; j_gene: TRBJ2-4; d_gene: NA; v_gene: TRBV29-1; abundance: NA
CDR3nt: TGTGCCAGCAGCCGCGGGAGCGGGGCAGATACGCAGTATTTT; CDR3aa: CASSRGSGADTQYF; j_gene: TRBJ2-3; d_gene: TRBD2; v_gene: TRBV12-3/TRBV12-4; abundance: many
CDR3nt: TGTGGCAGCAGTTACCCAAGACAGGGCTTCTACACTGAAGCTTTCTTT; CDR3aa: CGSSYPRQGFYTEAFF; j_gene: TRBJ1-1; d_gene: TRBD1; v_gene: TRBV6-2/TRBV6-3; abundance: once
CDR3nt: TGTGCCAGCAGCTCCGGGACCGGGCAGTATTTT; CDR3aa: CASSSGTGQYF; j_gene: TRBJ2-3; d_gene: NA; v_gene: TRBV7-9; abundance: many
CDR3nt: TGCAGTGCCTATAGGACTAGCGGGAGCGCAGATACGCAGTATTTT; CDR3aa: CSAYRTSGSADTQYF; j_gene: TRBJ2-3; d_gene: TRBD2; v_gene: TRBV20-1; abundance: many
CDR3nt: TGCAGTGCTAGCAAGGGGGCGAGGGGCAATCAGCCCCAGCATTTT; CDR3aa: CSASKGARGNQPQHF; j_gene: TRBJ1-5; d_gene: TRBD1; v_gene: TRBV20-1; abundance: many
CDR3nt: TGTGCCAGCAGTTTGGGCAGCGGGATACCCCTCTCCTACAATGAGCAGTTCTTC; CDR3aa: CASSLGSGIPLSYNEQFF; j_gene: TRBJ2-1; d_gene: TRBD2; v_gene: TRBV12-3/TRBV12-4; abundance: NA
CDR3nt: TGCGCCAGCAGCTTGGATCTGGATCAAGAGACCCAGTACTTC; CDR3aa: CASSLDLDQETQYF; j_gene: TRBJ2-5; d_gene: NA; v_gene: TRBV5-1; abundance: NA
CDR3nt: TGCGCCAGCAACTCAGGACAGGGTGGTGATCCTACTGAAGCTTTCTTT; CDR3aa: CASNSGQGGDPTEAFF; j_gene: TRBJ1-1; d_gene: TRBD1; v_gene: TRBV5-1; abundance: once
CDR3nt: TGTGCCAGCAGTGAAGGGCCTAGGCCAGTTTACACTGAAGCTTTCTTT; CDR3aa: CASSEGPRPVYTEAFF; j_gene: TRBJ1-1; d_gene: NA; v_gene: TRBV2; abundance: many
CDR3nt: TGTGCCAGCAGTAGTCTCGGGCCTTATGGCTACACCTTC; CDR3aa: CASSSLGPYGYTF; j_gene: TRBJ1-2; d_gene: NA; v_gene: TRBV28; abundance: many
CDR3nt: TGTGCCAGCAGCCTCAAGACGGGGGACAGCAGGCAAGAGACCCAGTACTTC; CDR3aa: CASSLKTGDSRQETQYF; j_gene: TRBJ2-5; d_gene: NA; v_gene: TRBV3-1; abundance: many
CDR3nt: TGCAGTGCTAGAGATCCTAGCGGGAGTTCCTCCTACGAGCAGTACTTC; CDR3aa: CSARDPSGSSSYEQYF; j_gene: TRBJ2-7; d_gene: TRBD2; v_gene: TRBV20-1; abundance: NA
CDR3nt: TGTGCCAGCACCATCGGGGGGGCCCCTAATCAGCCCCAGCATTTT; CDR3aa: CASTIGGAPNQPQHF; j_gene: TRBJ1-5; d_gene: NA; v_gene: TRBV12-3/TRBV12-4; abundance: NA
CDR3nt: TGTGCCAGCAGTTACACTACTAGCACAATTTCGGGCACCGGGGAGCTGTTTTTT; CDR3aa: CASSYTTSTISGTGELFF; j_gene: TRBJ2-2; d_gene: NA; v_gene: TRBV6-2/TRBV6-3; abundance: few
CDR3nt: TGTGCCAGCAGTAAGGCCGGGACAGGGGGAACTGAAGCTTTCTTT; CDR3aa: CASSKAGTGGTEAFF; j_gene: TRBJ1-1; d_gene: TRBD1; v_gene: TRBV12-3/TRBV12-4; abundance: many
CDR3nt: TGTGCCAGCAGTTTCCCGGGCAGGGTTTACGAGCAGTACTTC; CDR3aa: CASSFPGRVYEQYF; j_gene: TRBJ2-7; d_gene: NA; v_gene: TRBV28; abundance: many
CDR3nt: TGTGCCAGCAGCTTAGCAGGACAAGGGGGCCCTGGGGCCAAAAACATTCAGTACTTC; CDR3aa: CASSLAGQGGPGAKNIQYF; j_gene: TRBJ2-4; d_gene: TRBD1; v_gene: TRBV11-2; abundance: NA
CDR3nt: TGTGCCAGCAGCCCGGACAGCGGGCAAAAAAACATTCAGTACTTC; CDR3aa: CASSPDSGQKNIQYF; j_gene: TRBJ2-4; d_gene: NA; v_gene: TRBV11-2; abundance: NA
CDR3nt: TGTGCCAGCAGCTGGGGCACTAGCGGGAGGGCCACCGGGGAGCTGTTTTTT; CDR3aa: CASSWGTSGRATGELFF; j_gene: TRBJ2-2; d_gene: TRBD2; v_gene: TRBV7-9; abundance: few
CDR3nt: TGTGCCAGCAGTGAGGCAGCTGGTCCAGATACGCAGTATTTT; CDR3aa: CASSEAAGPDTQYF; j_gene: TRBJ2-3; d_gene: NA; v_gene: TRBV2; abundance: NA
CDR3nt: TGTGCCAGCAGCCCTAGACAGCTAGCCAAAAACATTCAGTACTTC; CDR3aa: CASSPRQLAKNIQYF; j_gene: TRBJ2-4; d_gene: NA; v_gene: TRBV11-3; abundance: few
CDR3nt: TGTGCCAGTAGTATCCCGACTAGCGGACGGTACAATGAGCAGTTCTTC; CDR3aa: CASSIPTSGRYNEQFF; j_gene: TRBJ2-1; d_gene: TRBD2; v_gene: TRBV19; abundance: few
CDR3nt: TGTGCCAGCAGCCCAATCGGGCTTAAAGCTTTCTTT; CDR3aa: CASSPIGLKAFF; j_gene: TRBJ1-1; d_gene: NA; v_gene: TRBV28; abundance: many
CDR3nt: TGTGCCAGCAGTGGGGGGGGGACAGCCTACGAGCAGTACTTC; CDR3aa: CASSGGGTAYEQYF; j_gene: TRBJ2-7; d_gene: NA; v_gene: TRBV7-2; abundance: few
CDR3nt: TGCGCCAGCCGGGCCCGATACGGGAGCACAGATACGCAGTATTTT; CDR3aa: CASRARYGSTDTQYF; j_gene: TRBJ2-3; d_gene: NA; v_gene: TRBV5-1; abundance: many
CDR3nt: TGTGCCAGCAGTTTTGGCGGGAGGAGAGGCTACGAGCAGTGCTTC; CDR3aa: CASSFGGRRGYEQCF; j_gene: TRBJ2-7; d_gene: TRBD2; v_gene: TRBV27; abundance: few
CDR3nt: TGTGCCAGCAGCCAAGGGACTAGCGGGAGCTTGTACGAGCAGTACTTC; CDR3aa: CASSQGTSGSLYEQYF; j_gene: TRBJ2-7; d_gene: TRBD2; v_gene: TRBV3-1; abundance: NA